These T cell receptor beta chains were read from a single sample in a study of T-cell memory formation after mild COVID-19. TCRdb ran MiXCR on the 5' RACE reads and lists one entry per CDR3 protein. This table holds some 300,000 distinct CDR3 sequences, 20% to 25% found once. The sequenced material came from PBMCs or a T cell subset sorted from them (not recorded which). All receptors derive from a man aged 18-30 years who had mild COVID-19 (a few samples of this study predate the infection). Cell type and time point are not known. Each CDR3 is given with its conserved first and last residue. The D gene is left open where the match is weak. Clone size is given for some rows only: seen once, a few or many times, or a class if the clone is expanded.

D: .; V: TRBV7-2; J: TRBJ1-1; size: few; CDR3: CASSFLENTEAFF; DNA: TGTGCCAGCAGCTTTCTAGAGAACACTGAAGCTTTCTTT
D: TRBD1; V: TRBV12-3/TRBV12-4; J: TRBJ2-3; size: few; CDR3: CASSPLLTGLADTQYF; DNA: TGTGCCAGCAGTCCCCTCCTGACAGGGTTGGCAGATACGCAGTATTTT
D: .; V: TRBV5-1; J: TRBJ2-5; size: few; CDR3: CASSPEGGHQETQYF; DNA: TGCGCCAGCAGCCCGGAGGGGGGGCACCAAGAGACCCAGTACTTC
D: .; V: TRBV5-1; J: TRBJ1-2; size: few; CDR3: CASSLGGGSSYGYTF; DNA: TGCGCCAGCAGCTTGGGAGGCGGCAGCTCCTATGGCTACACCTTC
D: TRBD1; V: TRBV5-5; J: TRBJ1-2; size: .; CDR3: CASSLGGQGPRYGYTF; DNA: TGTGCCAGCAGCTTGGGGGGACAGGGCCCTAGATATGGCTACACCTTC
D: .; V: TRBV4-2; J: TRBJ2-1; size: .; CDR3: CASSQDWGGIEFF; DNA: TGTGCCAGCAGCCAAGATTGGGGGGGCATTGAGTTCTTC
D: .; V: TRBV18; J: TRBJ1-6; size: few; CDR3: CASSPREAGTLNSPLHF; DNA: TGTGCCAGCTCTCCGCGAGAGGCAGGGACGCTTAATTCACCCCTCCACTTT
D: TRBD2; V: TRBV5-1; J: TRBJ2-4; size: .; CDR3: CASSLAASGGQNIQYF; DNA: TGCGCCAGCAGCTTGGCCGCTAGCGGGGGCCAAAACATTCAGTACTTC
D: TRBD2; V: TRBV20-1; J: TRBJ2-7; size: few; CDR3: CSVRLAGGNSYEQYF; DNA: TGCAGTGTTAGGCTAGCGGGGGGGAACTCCTACGAGCAGTACTTC
D: .; V: TRBV5-6; J: TRBJ1-1; size: .; CDR3: CASSPGAGAMGTEAFF; DNA: TGTGCCAGCAGCCCGGGCGCGGGGGCGATGGGAACTGAAGCTTTCTTT
D: TRBD1; V: TRBV4-3; J: TRBJ2-4; size: few; CDR3: CASSHIQGHIQYF; DNA: TGCGCCAGCAGCCATATACAGGGGCACATTCAGTACTTC
D: .; V: TRBV7-6; J: TRBJ2-5; size: few; CDR3: CASSTFSGYLYQETQYF; DNA: TGTGCCAGCAGCACCTTTAGCGGATACTTGTACCAAGAGACCCAGTACTTC
D: .; V: TRBV28; J: TRBJ1-1; size: .; CDR3: CASSLGMGGVEAFF; DNA: TGTGCCAGCAGTTTAGGGATGGGAGGGGTTGAAGCTTTCTTT
D: .; V: TRBV5-1; J: TRBJ2-5; size: many; CDR3: CASSLEAETQYF; DNA: TGTGCCAGCAGCTTGGAAGCGGAGACCCAGTACTTC
D: .; V: TRBV20-1; J: TRBJ1-1; size: few; CDR3: CSATPGPYTEAFF; DNA: TGCAGTGCTACCCCAGGCCCTTACACTGAAGCTTTCTTT
D: TRBD2; V: TRBV7-7; J: TRBJ2-3; size: .; CDR3: CASSRGLAGGGDTQYF; DNA: TGTGCTAGCAGCCGGGGACTAGCGGGGGGCGGAGATACGCAGTATTTT
D: TRBD1; V: TRBV15; J: TRBJ2-1; size: .; CDR3: CATSRGGTGKDEQFF; DNA: TGTGCCACCAGCAGAGGGGGGACAGGGAAGGATGAGCAGTTCTTC
D: TRBD2; V: TRBV20-1; J: TRBJ2-3; size: .; CDR3: CSAIRLAGESRDTQYF; DNA: TGCAGTGCCATCCGACTAGCGGGTGAGTCCCGTGATACGCAGTATTTT
D: .; V: TRBV20-1; J: TRBJ2-2; size: few; CDR3: CSARDLHHTGELFF; DNA: TGCAGTGCTAGAGACCTACACCACACCGGGGAGCTGTTTTTT
D: TRBD2; V: TRBV5-4; J: TRBJ2-7; size: .; CDR3: CASGLAGSSYEQYF; DNA: TGTGCCAGCGGACTAGCGGGGAGCTCCTACGAGCAGTACTTC
D: TRBD1; V: TRBV7-9; J: TRBJ1-2; size: .; CDR3: CASSLQKSTGGGGYTF; DNA: TGTGCCAGCAGCTTACAAAAAAGTACAGGGGGCGGTGGCTACACCTTC
D: .; V: TRBV4-3; J: TRBJ1-1; size: few; CDR3: CASSHQGGTEAFF; DNA: TGCGCCAGCAGCCATCAAGGCGGGACTGAAGCTTTCTTT
D: TRBD1; V: TRBV7-3; J: TRBJ1-2; size: few; CDR3: CASSSGQGAQGYGYTF; DNA: TGTGCCAGCAGCTCAGGACAGGGGGCGCAGGGTTATGGCTACACCTTC
D: TRBD1; V: TRBV10-3; J: TRBJ2-3; size: .; CDR3: CAISETGDGTDTQYF; DNA: TGTGCCATCAGTGAGACAGGGGACGGCACAGATACGCAGTATTTT
D: .; V: TRBV7-2; J: TRBJ2-5; size: few; CDR3: CASSSGGTGETQYF; DNA: TGTGCCAGCAGCTCGGGGGGCACAGGGGAGACCCAGTACTTC
D: .; V: TRBV7-3; J: TRBJ2-5; size: few; CDR3: CASSLVGGGTGETQYF; DNA: TGTGCCAGCAGCTTAGTGGGCGGAGGGACTGGAGAGACCCAGTACTTC
D: .; V: TRBV7-8; J: TRBJ1-2; size: .; CDR3: CASSLGVTNYGYTF; DNA: TGTGCCAGCAGCTTAGGGGTTACTAACTATGGCTACACCTTC
D: .; V: TRBV14; J: TRBJ2-5; size: .; CDR3: CASNQDTETQYF; DNA: TGTGCCAGCAACCAGGACACGGAGACCCAGTACTTC
D: TRBD1; V: TRBV18; J: TRBJ2-7; size: .; CDR3: CASSPPERQGPYEQYF; DNA: TGTGCCAGCTCACCACCGGAGAGACAGGGCCCCTACGAGCAGTACTTC
D: TRBD2; V: TRBV7-3; J: TRBJ2-7; size: .; CDR3: CASSLGPGLAGPPRGEQYF; DNA: TGTGCCAGCAGCTTAGGCCCGGGACTAGCGGGCCCACCTCGGGGGGAGCAGTACTTC
D: .; V: TRBV21-1; J: TRBJ2-3; size: once; CDR3: CASPRNREGTDTQYF; DNA: TGTGCCAGCCCCAGGAACCGGGAGGGCACAGATACGCAGTATTTT
D: .; V: TRBV2; J: TRBJ2-7; size: .; CDR3: CASSEGPYEQYF; DNA: TGTGCCAGCAGTGAGGGACCCTACGAGCAGTACTTC
D: .; V: TRBV7-9; J: TRBJ2-2; size: .; CDR3: CASSFTDRNTWELFF; DNA: TGTGCCAGCAGCTTCACAGACCGGAACACCTGGGAGCTGTTTTTT
D: .; V: TRBV7-6; J: TRBJ2-2; size: .; CDR3: CASSLKVGGELFF; DNA: TGTGCCAGCAGCTTAAAGGTCGGCGGGGAGCTGTTTTTT
D: .; V: TRBV6-1; J: TRBJ1-1; size: few; CDR3: CASSEWGETEAFF; DNA: TGTGCCAGCAGTGAATGGGGGGAAACTGAAGCTTTCTTT
D: .; V: TRBV2; J: TRBJ2-7; size: few; CDR3: CASSGDASYEQYF; DNA: TGTGCCAGCAGTGGGGACGCTTCCTACGAGCAGTACTTC
D: .; V: TRBV6-2/TRBV6-3; J: TRBJ1-1; size: .; CDR3: CASRAIREAFF; DNA: TGTGCCAGCAGAGCAATTCGTGAAGCTTTCTTT
D: TRBD1; V: TRBV6-6; J: TRBJ1-1; size: few; CDR3: CASSKGAARETAFF; DNA: TGTGCCAGCAGCAAGGGGGCGGCCCGAGAGACAGCTTTCTTT
D: TRBD1; V: TRBV7-3; J: TRBJ2-7; size: .; CDR3: CASSLGQGVYEQYF; DNA: TGTGCCAGCAGCTTAGGCCAGGGGGTCTACGAGCAGTACTTC
D: .; V: TRBV4-3; J: TRBJ1-2; size: few; CDR3: CASSQGTWSYGYTF; DNA: TGCGCCAGCAGCCAAGGGACATGGAGCTATGGCTACACCTTC